This record concerns one T cell receptor (beta chain) sequence. Its antigen is unidentified. The table came from immunoSEQ multiplex PCR; TCRdb's copy has only in-frame clones and leaves some out. The sample records 98,000 or so clones, more than 85% being singletons. Trimming removed 5 bases at V and 8 bases at J, with 21 bases between. The CDR3 spans 16 residues. Germline values: CDR1 SGHTA, CDR2 FQGNSA. The sample comes from a study of OX40 agonist ivuxolimab in advanced cancers. Turning to the study itself: A diagnosis of hepatocellular carcinoma, melanoma, renal cell or head and neck cancer was present in dose-escalation patients.

Findings of the study overall: Clonal expansion was seen in CD4+ and CD8+ blood T cells by week 6 at 0.1 to 3.0 mg/kg. The antigen specificity of the peripheral T cells (those that were expanded) was not determined.

The sample consisted of CD4+ or CD8+ T cells sorted from blood, taken in a trial of the OX40 agonist ivuxolimab. This chain links TRBV7-2 with TRBJ1-4; D might be TRBD1 (6 bases). The sequence was obtained from an adult with an advanced solid tumor such as melanoma, head and neck, liver or kidney cancer. Here the CDR3 DNA reads TGTGCCAGCAGCAAAAACGGACAGCGTGTTCAAGAAAAACTGTTTTTT. It is translated as CASSKNGQRVQEKLFF.